This is a list of T cell receptor beta chains from one sample in a study of cytomegalovirus exposure and HLA in healthy donors. The data were produced by immunoSEQ multiplex PCR, yet TCRdb's version contains in-frame clones alone and is incomplete. The sample has under 150,000 clones; approximately 80% are singletons. The sample comprised PBMCs. Receptors originate from a woman between 40 and 50 years old in good health and CMV-seropositive. Both conserved end residues are part of each CDR3. A D gene is named only where the DNA matches it firmly. Some rows mark clone size as missing; the rest say once, few, many or name a class of expanded clone.

NA,TRBJ2-7,TRBV11-3,TRBD1,CASSPGDSRGEQYF,TGTGCCAGCAGCCCCGGGGACAGTCGAGGCGAGCAGTACTTC
NA,TRBJ2-5,TRBV5-4,NA,CASSSGDFAEQETQYF,TGTGCCAGCAGCTCAGGGGATTTTGCGGAACAAGAGACCCAGTACTTC
few,TRBJ1-4,TRBV18,NA,CASSPRQEANEKLFF,TGTGCCAGCTCACCACGTCAGGAGGCTAATGAAAAACTGTTTTTT
NA,TRBJ1-1,TRBV29-1,NA,CSVLPTLAMNTEAFF,TGCAGCGTCCTCCCCACGCTAGCCATGAACACTGAAGCTTTCTTT
NA,TRBJ2-7,TRBV4-1,NA,CASSQGPYEQYF,TGCGCCAGCAGCCAGGGGCCCTACGAGCAGTACTTC
once,TRBJ2-3,TRBV6-5,NA,CASSYGGGYTDTQYF,TGTGCCAGCAGTTACGGCGGGGGCTACACAGATACGCAGTATTTT
NA,TRBJ1-1,TRBV9,NA,CASSERQALDLGAFF,TGTGCCAGCAGCGAACGACAGGCCCTTGACTTAGGAGCTTTCTTT
NA,TRBJ2-3,TRBV28,NA,CASSNTRRPADTQYF,TGTGCCAGCAGCAACACCAGGCGCCCCGCAGATACGCAGTATTTT
NA,TRBJ1-5,TRBV7-8,TRBD1,CASSLGDRGVNQPQHF,TGTGCCAGCAGCTTAGGGGACAGGGGGGTCAATCAGCCCCAGCATTTT
NA,TRBJ2-2,TRBV2,NA,CASGLYTGELFF,TGTGCCAGCGGACTGTACACCGGGGAGCTGTTTTTT
NA,TRBJ2-7,TRBV27,TRBD2,CASSRLAGVYEQYF,TGTGCCAGCAGTCGACTAGCGGGGGTGTACGAGCAGTACTTC
NA,TRBJ1-5,TRBV11-2,TRBD1,CASSLDRGQPQHF,TGTGCCAGCAGCCTGGACAGGGGACAGCCCCAGCATTTT
NA,TRBJ2-7,TRBV28,TRBD1,CASSYPGQVTYEQYF,TGTGCCAGCAGTTATCCGGGACAGGTGACCTACGAGCAGTACTTC
NA,TRBJ2-7,TRBV7-3,TRBD2,CASSLLPTSAYEQYF,TGTGCCAGCAGCCTACTACCGACTAGCGCCTACGAGCAGTACTTC
NA,TRBJ1-5,TRBV9,NA,CASSVGGYGQPQHF,TGTGCCAGCAGCGTAGGCGGGTACGGTCAGCCCCAGCATTTT
few,TRBJ2-7,TRBV4-2,NA,CASSQDAGHSYEQYF,TGTGCCAGCAGCCAAGATGCCGGTCACTCCTACGAGCAGTACTTC
NA,TRBJ1-5,TRBV19,NA,CASIGAGLGPQHF,TGTGCCAGTATAGGAGCGGGGTTAGGGCCCCAGCATTTT
NA,TRBJ2-2,TRBV19,NA,CASSIDQGSAGELFF,TGTGCCAGTAGTATTGATCAGGGAAGCGCCGGGGAGCTGTTTTTT
NA,TRBJ2-3,TRBV29-1,TRBD2,CSVASGREPDTQYF,TGCAGCGTTGCGAGCGGGAGGGAGCCAGATACGCAGTATTTT
few,TRBJ1-4,TRBV7-2,NA,CASSYTGRAEKLFF,TGTGCCAGCAGCTACACAGGGAGGGCTGAAAAACTGTTTTTT
NA,TRBJ1-2,TRBV2,TRBD1,CASSELDRGYGYTF,TGTGCCAGCAGTGAACTGGACAGGGGATATGGCTACACCTTC
NA,TRBJ2-1,TRBV30,TRBD2,CAWSALRTSGIVNEQFF,TGTGCCTGGAGTGCCTTGCGGACTAGCGGGATAGTCAATGAGCAGTTCTTC
NA,TRBJ2-7,TRBV27,NA,CASSLAGTSEEQYF,TGTGCCAGCAGTCTGGCCGGGACTTCGGAAGAGCAGTACTTC
NA,TRBJ2-7,TRBV25-1,TRBD2,CASTSQLAGAYEQYF,TGTGCCAGCACCTCCCAACTAGCGGGGGCCTACGAGCAGTACTTC
NA,TRBJ1-2,TRBV5-4,NA,CASSILSGGYGYTF,TGTGCCAGCAGCATCCTCTCCGGTGGCTATGGCTACACCTTC
NA,TRBJ1-2,TRBV5-6,TRBD1,CASSTGQGTNGYTF,TGTGCCAGCAGCACTGGACAGGGGACGAATGGCTACACCTTC
NA,TRBJ2-7,TRBV19,TRBD2,CASSMSSGGSYEQYF,TGTGCCAGTAGTATGTCTAGCGGGGGCTCCTACGAGCAGTACTTC
NA,TRBJ1-2,TRBV27,NA,CASSWGREGYGYTF,TGTGCCAGCAGTTGGGGCAGGGAAGGCTATGGCTACACCTTC
NA,TRBJ2-2,TRBV4-2,TRBD2,CASSQEGRSGDTGELFF,TGTGCCAGCAGCCAGGAGGGGCGCAGCGGGGACACCGGGGAGCTGTTTTTT
NA,TRBJ2-4,TRBV21-1,NA,CASSKGKVADSLAKNIQYF,TGTGCCAGCAGCAAAGGTAAGGTTGCGGACTCACTAGCCAAAAACATTCAGTACTTC
NA,TRBJ2-3,TRBV11-2,NA,CASSLEANTDTQYF,TGTGCCAGCAGCTTAGAAGCGAACACAGATACGCAGTATTTT
NA,TRBJ1-4,TRBV28,TRBD1,CASSSLGTGTNEKLFF,TGTGCCAGCAGTTCCCTCGGGACAGGGACTAATGAAAAACTGTTTTTT
few,TRBJ1-2,TRBV27,NA,CASSSGEWGYGYTF,TGTGCCAGCAGCTCGGGGGAATGGGGCTATGGCTACACCTTC
NA,TRBJ2-1,TRBV6-6,TRBD2,CASTSGSYNEQFF,TGTGCCAGCACTAGCGGCTCCTACAATGAGCAGTTCTTC
NA,TRBJ2-1,TRBV7-9,NA,CASSPPLALVYNEQFF,TGTGCCAGCAGCCCGCCCCTAGCTTTGGTTTACAATGAGCAGTTCTTC
NA,TRBJ1-1,TRBV6-4,TRBD1,CASRPGRGHTEAFF,TGTGCCAGCAGACCGGGCAGGGGGCACACTGAAGCTTTCTTT
NA,TRBJ1-2,TRBV10-1,NA,CASSGRRGYGYTF,TGCGCCAGCAGTGGGAGACGGGGCTATGGCTACACCTTC
few,TRBJ1-1,TRBV5-1,TRBD1,CASSSRDRGMNTEAFF,TGCGCCAGCAGCTCCCGGGACAGGGGCATGAACACTGAAGCTTTCTTT
NA,TRBJ1-2,TRBV28,NA,CASRTGTHYGYTF,TGTGCCAGCCGAACCGGGACTCACTATGGCTACACCTTC
NA,TRBJ2-2,TRBV27,NA,CATRGVSGVRTGELFF,TGTGCCACCCGTGGGGTTTCCGGGGTGCGCACCGGGGAGCTGTTTTTT
NA,TRBJ2-1,TRBV15,TRBD2,CATSRELAGAYNEQFF,TGTGCCACCAGCAGAGAATTAGCGGGAGCATACAATGAGCAGTTCTTC
NA,TRBJ2-5,TRBV7-8,TRBD2,CASSFGTSQETQYF,TGTGCCAGCAGCTTCGGGACTAGCCAAGAGACCCAGTACTTC
NA,TRBJ2-3,TRBV15,NA,CATSRDGDTQYF,TGTGCCACCAGCAGAGACGGAGATACGCAGTATTTT
NA,TRBJ1-1,TRBV18,TRBD1,CASSDRGGTGVNTEAFF,TGTGCCAGCTCAGATAGGGGGGGGACAGGGGTGAACACTGAAGCTTTCTTT
NA,TRBJ2-3,TRBV5-1,TRBD2,CASSAPGLAGGRSTDTQYF,TGCGCCAGCAGCGCCCCGGGACTAGCGGGGGGGCGGAGCACAGATACGCAGTATTTT
NA,TRBJ2-7,TRBV28,TRBD2,CASSLAGVYEQYF,TGTGCCAGCAGTCTAGCGGGGGTGTACGAGCAGTACTTC
NA,TRBJ2-2,TRBV5-1,TRBD1,CASSLGTANTGELFF,TGCGCCAGCAGCTTAGGGACAGCGAACACCGGGGAGCTGTTTTTT
NA,TRBJ1-4,TRBV9,NA,CASSVSGTSGEKLFF,TGTGCCAGCAGCGTATCCGGTACCTCGGGGGAAAAACTGTTTTTT
NA,TRBJ2-7,TRBV5-6,TRBD1,CASSISGQGYYEQYF,TGTGCCAGCAGTATTTCTGGACAGGGGTACTACGAGCAGTACTTC
NA,TRBJ1-1,TRBV6-5,TRBD1,CASRSTGQGYTEAFF,TGTGCCAGCAGATCGACTGGACAGGGTTACACTGAAGCTTTCTTT
NA,TRBJ1-1,TRBV5-1,NA,CASSLLQDTEAFF,TGCGCCAGCAGCTTGCTCCAGGACACTGAAGCTTTCTTT
NA,TRBJ2-5,TRBV6-4,TRBD1,CASRQGNQETQYF,TGTGCCAGCAGACAGGGGAACCAAGAGACCCAGTACTTC
NA,TRBJ2-5,TRBV5-1,TRBD1,CASSRATGGIEETQYF,TGCGCCAGCAGCCGAGCGACAGGGGGCATCGAAGAGACCCAGTACTTC
once,TRBJ1-3,TRBV2,NA,CASMGGTGSSGNTIYF,TGTGCCAGCATGGGGGGGACGGGATCCTCTGGAAACACCATATATTTT
NA,TRBJ2-1,TRBV11-3,TRBD1,CASSSGQGRDEQFF,TGTGCCAGCAGCTCGGGACAGGGTAGGGATGAGCAGTTCTTC